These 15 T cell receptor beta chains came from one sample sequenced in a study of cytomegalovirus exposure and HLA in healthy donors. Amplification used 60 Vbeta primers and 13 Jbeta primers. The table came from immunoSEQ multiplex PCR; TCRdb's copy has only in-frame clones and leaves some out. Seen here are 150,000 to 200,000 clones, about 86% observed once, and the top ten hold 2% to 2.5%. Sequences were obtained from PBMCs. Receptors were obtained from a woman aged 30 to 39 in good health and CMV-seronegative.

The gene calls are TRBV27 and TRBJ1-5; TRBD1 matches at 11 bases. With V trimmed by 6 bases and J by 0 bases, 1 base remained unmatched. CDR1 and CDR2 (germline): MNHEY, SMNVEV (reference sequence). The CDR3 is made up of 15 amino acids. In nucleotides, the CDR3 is TGTGCCAGCAGCGGGACAGGGGGTAGCAATCAGCCCCAGCATTTT. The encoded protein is CASSGTGGSNQPQHF.

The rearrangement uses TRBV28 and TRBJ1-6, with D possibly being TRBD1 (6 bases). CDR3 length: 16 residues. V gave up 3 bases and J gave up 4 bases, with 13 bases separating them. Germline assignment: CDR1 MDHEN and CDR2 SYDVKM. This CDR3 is CASSLIGQRYNSPLHF. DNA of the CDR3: TGTGCCAGCAGTTTGATCGGACAGCGATATAATTCACCCCTCCACTTT.

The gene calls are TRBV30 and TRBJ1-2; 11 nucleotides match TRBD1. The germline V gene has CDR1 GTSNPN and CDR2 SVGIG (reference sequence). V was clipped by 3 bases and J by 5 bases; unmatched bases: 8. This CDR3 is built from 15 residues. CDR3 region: CAWSPGTGGNYGYTF. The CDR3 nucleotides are TGTGCCTGGAGCCCGGGGACAGGGGGTAATTATGGCTACACCTTC.

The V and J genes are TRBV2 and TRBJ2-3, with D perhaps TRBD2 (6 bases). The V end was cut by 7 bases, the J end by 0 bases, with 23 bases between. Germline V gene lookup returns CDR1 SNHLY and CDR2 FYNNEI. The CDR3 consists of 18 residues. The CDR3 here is CASKGTGARIVSTDTQYF. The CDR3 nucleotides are TGTGCCAGCAAGGGGACTGGGGCTCGAATTGTTAGCACAGATACGCAGTATTTT.

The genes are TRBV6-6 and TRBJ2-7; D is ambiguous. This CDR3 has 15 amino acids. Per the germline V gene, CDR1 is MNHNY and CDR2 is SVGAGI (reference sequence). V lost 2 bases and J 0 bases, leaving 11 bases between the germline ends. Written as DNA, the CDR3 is TGTGCCAGCAGTTACCAGGCCGTTAGCTCCTACGAGCAGTACTTC. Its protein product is CASSYQAVSSYEQYF.

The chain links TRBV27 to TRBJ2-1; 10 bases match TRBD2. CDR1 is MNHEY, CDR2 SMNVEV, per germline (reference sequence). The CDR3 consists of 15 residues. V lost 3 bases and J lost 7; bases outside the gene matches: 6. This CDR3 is CASSFTSGNWNEQFF. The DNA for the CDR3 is TGTGCCAGCAGTTTCACTAGCGGGAATTGGAATGAGCAGTTCTTC.

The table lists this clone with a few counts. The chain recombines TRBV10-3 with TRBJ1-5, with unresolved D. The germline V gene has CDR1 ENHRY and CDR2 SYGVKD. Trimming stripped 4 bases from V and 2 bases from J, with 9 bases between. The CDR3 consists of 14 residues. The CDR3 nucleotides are TGTGCCATCAGTGCGGCAGGCGGCAATCAGCCCCAGCATTTT. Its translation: CAISAAGGNQPQHF.

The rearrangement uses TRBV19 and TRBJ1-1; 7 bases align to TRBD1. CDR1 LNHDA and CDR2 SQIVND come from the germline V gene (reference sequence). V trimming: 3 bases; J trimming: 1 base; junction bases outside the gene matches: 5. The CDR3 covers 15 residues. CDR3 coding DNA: TGTGCCAGTAGTATTTTGCGACAGGGGAACACTGAAGCTTTCTTT. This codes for CASSILRQGNTEAFF.

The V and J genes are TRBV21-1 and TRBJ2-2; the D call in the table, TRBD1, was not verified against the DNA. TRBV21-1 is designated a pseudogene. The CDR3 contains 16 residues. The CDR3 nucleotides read TGTGCCAGCCCAACCTCCAGGACAGGTGACACCGGGGAGCTGTTTTTT. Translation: CASPTSRTGDTGELFF.

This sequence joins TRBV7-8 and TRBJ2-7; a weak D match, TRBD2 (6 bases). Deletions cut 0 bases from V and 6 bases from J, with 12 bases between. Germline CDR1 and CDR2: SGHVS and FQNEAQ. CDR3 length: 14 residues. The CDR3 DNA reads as TGTGCCAGCAGCTTAGCAGGGGCCGGGAGCGAGCAGTACTTC. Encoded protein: CASSLAGAGSEQYF.

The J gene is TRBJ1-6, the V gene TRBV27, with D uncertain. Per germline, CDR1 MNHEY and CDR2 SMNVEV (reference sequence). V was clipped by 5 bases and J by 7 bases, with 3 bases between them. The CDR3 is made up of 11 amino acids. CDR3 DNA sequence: TGTGCCAGCAGTCTCAATTCACCCCTCCACTTT. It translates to CASSLNSPLHF.

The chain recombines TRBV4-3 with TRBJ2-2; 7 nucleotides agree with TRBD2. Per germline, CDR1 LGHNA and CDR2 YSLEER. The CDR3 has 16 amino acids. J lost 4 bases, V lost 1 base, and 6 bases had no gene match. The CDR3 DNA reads TGCGCCAGCAGCCAAGCCCGGCGGGAGAGCACCGGGGAGCTGTTTTTT. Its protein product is CASSQARRESTGELFF.

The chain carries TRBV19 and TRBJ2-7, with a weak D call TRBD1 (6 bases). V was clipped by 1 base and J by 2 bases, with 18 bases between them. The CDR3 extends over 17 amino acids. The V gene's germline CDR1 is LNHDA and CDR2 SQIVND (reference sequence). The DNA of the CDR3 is TGTGCCAGTAGTATAGGCCGGCGAGGCAGGGGCGCCTACGAGCAGTACTTC. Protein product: CASSIGRRGRGAYEQYF.

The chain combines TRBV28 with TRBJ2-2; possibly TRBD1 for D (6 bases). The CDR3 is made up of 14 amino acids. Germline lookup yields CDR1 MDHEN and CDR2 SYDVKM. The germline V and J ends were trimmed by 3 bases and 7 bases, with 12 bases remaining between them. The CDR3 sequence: CASSLFTGIGELFF. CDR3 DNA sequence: TGTGCCAGCAGTTTGTTCACAGGGATCGGGGAGCTGTTTTTT.

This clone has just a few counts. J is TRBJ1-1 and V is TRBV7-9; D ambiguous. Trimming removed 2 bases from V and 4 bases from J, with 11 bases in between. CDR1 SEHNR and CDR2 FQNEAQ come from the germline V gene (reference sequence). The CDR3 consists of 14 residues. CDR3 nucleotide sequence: TGTGCCAGCAGCTTATGGCCAGGCGTCACTGAAGCTTTCTTT. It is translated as CASSLWPGVTEAFF.